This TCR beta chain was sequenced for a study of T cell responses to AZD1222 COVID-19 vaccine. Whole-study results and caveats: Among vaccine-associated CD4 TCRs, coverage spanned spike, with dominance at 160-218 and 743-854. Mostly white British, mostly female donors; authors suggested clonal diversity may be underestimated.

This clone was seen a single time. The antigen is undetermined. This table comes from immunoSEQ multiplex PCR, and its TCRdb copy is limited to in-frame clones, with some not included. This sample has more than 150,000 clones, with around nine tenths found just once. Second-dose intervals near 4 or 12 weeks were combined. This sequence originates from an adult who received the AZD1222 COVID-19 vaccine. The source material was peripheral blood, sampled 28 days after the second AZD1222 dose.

CDR3 in amino acids: CASRSTGGRTEAFF. In nucleotides, the CDR3 is TGTGCCAGCAGGTCGACAGGTGGCCGGACTGAAGCTTTCTTT. This chain joins TRBV6-5 and TRBJ1-1, with D tentatively TRBD1 (6 bases). The CDR3 contains 14 residues. V was clipped by 6 bases and J by 5 bases, with 16 bases between them. The germline gives CDR1 MNHEY, CDR2 SVGAGI.